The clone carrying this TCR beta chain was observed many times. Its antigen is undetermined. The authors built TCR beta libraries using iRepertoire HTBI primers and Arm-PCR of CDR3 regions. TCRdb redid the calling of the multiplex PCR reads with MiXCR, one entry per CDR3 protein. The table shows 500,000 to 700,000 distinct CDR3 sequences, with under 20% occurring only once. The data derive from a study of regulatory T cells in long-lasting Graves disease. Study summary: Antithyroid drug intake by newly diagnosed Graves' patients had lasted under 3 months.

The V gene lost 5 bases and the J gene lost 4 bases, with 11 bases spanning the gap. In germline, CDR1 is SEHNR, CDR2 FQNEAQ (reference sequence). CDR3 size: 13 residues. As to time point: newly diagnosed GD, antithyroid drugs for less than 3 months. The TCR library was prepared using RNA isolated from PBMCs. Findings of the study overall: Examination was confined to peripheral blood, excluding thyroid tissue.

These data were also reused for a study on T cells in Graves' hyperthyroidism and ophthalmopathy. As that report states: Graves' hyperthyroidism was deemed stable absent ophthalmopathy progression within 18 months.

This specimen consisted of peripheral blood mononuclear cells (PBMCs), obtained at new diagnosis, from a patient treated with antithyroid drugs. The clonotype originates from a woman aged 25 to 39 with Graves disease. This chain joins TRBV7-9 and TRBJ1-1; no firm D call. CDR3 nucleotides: TGTGCCAGCAGCCCACGAGTGAGCACTGAAGCTTTCTTT. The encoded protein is CASSPRVSTEAFF. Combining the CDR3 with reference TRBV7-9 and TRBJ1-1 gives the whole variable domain DTGVSQNPRHKITKRGQNVTFRCDPISEHNRLYWYRQTLGQGPEFLTYFQNEAQLEKSRLLSDRFSAERPKGSFSTLEIQRTEQGDSAMYLCASSPRVSTEAFFGQGTRLTVV.